The 4 T cell receptor beta chains below were found in one sample sequenced in a study of Ad26.COV2.S vaccination and SARS-CoV-2 variants. The repertoire was sequenced with immunoSEQ multiplex PCR; TCRdb's copy has only in-frame clones and lacks some. The profile shows about 350,000 clones, about 88% of them singletons. As for treatment: roughly 19 received Ad26.COV2.S at low or high dose, single or two shots; roughly five received placebo; per-sample allocation not given. On day 63 after the first injection, vaccine and placebo recipients gave samples. The specimen comprised peripheral blood, sampled in a trial of Ad26.COV2.S vaccine versus placebo. The receptor source for this set is a person aged 18-60 years who received the Ad26.COV2.S COVID-19 vaccine or a placebo.

The chain employs TRBV28 and TRBJ1-5; D remains unclear. The CDR3 has 14 residues. Germline CDR1 and CDR2: MDHEN and SYDVKM. V dropped 7 bases and J dropped 7 bases, with 17 bases sitting between them. The CDR3 region is CASTDGSKVQPQHF. CDR3 coding DNA: TGTGCCAGCACGGACGGATCCAAGGTCCAGCCCCAGCATTTT.

This clone appeared a single time. The rearrangement links TRBV7-2 to TRBJ2-5; 7 bases match TRBD1. The CDR3 is 15 residues long. Germline V gene lookup returns CDR1 SGHTA and CDR2 FQGNSA. Losses at the gene ends were 1 base for V and 2 bases for J; bases not matched to a gene: 4. In DNA, the CDR3 is TGTGCCAGCAGCTTAGGGGGGACAGAGCAAGAGACCCAGTACTTC. Its protein is CASSLGGTEQETQYF.

The gene calls are TRBV27 and TRBJ2-3, with D tentatively TRBD2 (5 bases). Trimming cost V 8 bases and J 1 base, with 16 bases left between them. The CDR3 extends over 15 amino acids. Germline V gene lookup returns CDR1 MNHEY and CDR2 SMNVEV (reference sequence). CDR3 loop: CASWTLSAGTDTQYF. The CDR3 nucleotides are TGTGCCAGCTGGACCCTGTCAGCGGGCACAGATACGCAGTATTTT.

The rearrangement joins TRBV3-1 (or the pseudogene TRBV3-2) to TRBJ1-4; no clear D gene. CDR1 and CDR2 (germline): LGHDT, YNNKEL (reference sequence). V lost 7 bases and J lost 2, with 11 bases in between. CDR3 length: 14 amino acids. The CDR3, as DNA: TGTGCCAGCACCCCAGGTACCACTAATGAAAAACTGTTTTTT. It encodes CASTPGTTNEKLFF.